This T cell receptor (beta chain) is from a study of T cell repertoires in cytomegalovirus infection. Findings and caveats of the study: The ex vivo response showed dominance by HLA-C-restricted CMV-specific TCR beta clonotypes.

As concerns this clonotype: Its antigen is currently unknown.

From the reads, TCRdb called clonotypes with MiXCR, one entry per CDR3 protein. Of about 920,000 distinct CDR3 sequences listed, more than 25% are singletons. The source is a human donor in good health (CMV status not recorded). Some clones in this sample may be carry-over from other donors' samples. The sample was cultured CD8+ T cells from PBMCs, taken from culture after CMV antigen stimulation.

The CDR3 reads CSAARLRRGDDQPQHF. DNA of the CDR3: TGCAGTGCTGCCCGTCTCAGGAGGGGGGATGATCAGCCCCAGCATTTT. V gene TRBV20-1 combines with J gene TRBJ1-5; maybe TRBD1 (6 bases). Trimming removed 5 bases from V and 5 bases from J, with 22 bases in between. CDR3 length: 16 residues. The V gene's germline CDR1 is DFQATT and CDR2 SNEGSKA (reference sequence).